The rows below give T cell receptor beta chains drawn from one sample of a study of type 1 regulatory T cells. No antigen has been identified for these receptors. TCRdb independently ran MiXCR on the reads; one entry per CDR3 protein. In the table there are about 14,000 distinct CDR3 sequences, about an eighth of which are singletons. The sample taken for sequencing was cultured T cells, either the whole culture or a sorted T cell fraction (not recorded which). The receptors derive from a human donor in good health. CDR3s include the opening cysteine and the closing phenylalanine or tryptophan. A D gene is named only where the DNA matches it firmly. Rows may omit the clone size; those that give it use once, few, many or a size class.

d_gene	abundance	v_gene	j_gene	CDR3aa	CDR3nt
.	.	TRBV5-1	TRBJ2-7	CASSLSLIGSYEQYF	TGCGCCAGCAGCTTGTCTTTGATAGGCAGCTACGAGCAGTACTTC
.	many	TRBV5-1	TRBJ2-7	CASSLLRGSEGEQYF	TGCGCCAGCAGCTTGTTGAGGGGCTCGGAAGGCGAGCAGTACTTC
.	many	TRBV20-1	TRBJ2-1	CSARDRFRAEQFF	TGCAGTGCTAGAGACCGGTTTCGGGCCGAGCAGTTCTTC
TRBD1	.	TRBV19	TRBJ1-1	CASSIPPRQGGMNTEAFF	TGTGCCAGTAGTATTCCCCCCCGACAGGGTGGGATGAACACTGAAGCTTTCTTT
TRBD1	few	TRBV5-1	TRBJ1-3	CASSATGGISGNTIYF	TGCGCCAGCAGCGCAACAGGGGGCATCTCTGGAAACACCATATATTTT
.	.	TRBV18	TRBJ1-2	CASSPFNPQTSNYGYTF	TGTGCCAGCTCACCATTCAACCCCCAGACGTCTAACTATGGCTACACCTTC
TRBD1	large	TRBV20-1	TRBJ1-6	CSARAGGNSPLHF	TGCAGTGCTAGAGCAGGGGGTAATTCACCCCTCCACTTT
.	many	TRBV5-5	TRBJ2-2	CASSLNRVSLMNTGELFF	TGTGCCAGCAGCTTGAATAGGGTCTCCCTGATGAACACCGGGGAGCTGTTTTTT
.	.	TRBV12-3/TRBV12-4	TRBJ2-3	CASTRDTSHGTQYF	TGTGCCAGCACCCGGGACACCTCCCACGGAACGCAGTATTTT
TRBD1	many	TRBV5-1	TRBJ1-1	CASSHGTVNEAFF	TGCGCCAGCAGCCACGGGACAGTTAATGAAGCTTTCTTT
.	few	TRBV3-1	TRBJ1-2	CASSQGSTNYGYTF	TGTGCCAGCAGCCAAGGGTCCACTAACTATGGCTACACCTTC